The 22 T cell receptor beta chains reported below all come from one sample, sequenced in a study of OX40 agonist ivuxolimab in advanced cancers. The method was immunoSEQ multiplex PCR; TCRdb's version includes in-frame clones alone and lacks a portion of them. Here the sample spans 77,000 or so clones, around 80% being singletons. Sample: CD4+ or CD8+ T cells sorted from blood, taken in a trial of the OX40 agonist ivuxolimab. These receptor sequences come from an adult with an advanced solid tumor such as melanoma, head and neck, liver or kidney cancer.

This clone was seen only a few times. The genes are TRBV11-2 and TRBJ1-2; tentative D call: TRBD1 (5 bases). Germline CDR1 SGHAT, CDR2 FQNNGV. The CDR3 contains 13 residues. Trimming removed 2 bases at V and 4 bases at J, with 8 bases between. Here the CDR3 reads CASSLQGTYGYTF. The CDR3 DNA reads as TGTGCCAGCAGCTTACAGGGAACCTATGGCTACACCTTC.

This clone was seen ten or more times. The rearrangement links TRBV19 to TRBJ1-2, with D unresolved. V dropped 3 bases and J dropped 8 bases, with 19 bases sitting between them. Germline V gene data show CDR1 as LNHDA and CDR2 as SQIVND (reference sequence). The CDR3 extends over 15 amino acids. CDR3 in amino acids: CASSMVPTRPGGYTF. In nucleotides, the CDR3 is TGTGCCAGTAGTATGGTGCCCACGAGACCGGGCGGCTACACCTTC. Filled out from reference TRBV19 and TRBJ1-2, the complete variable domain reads DGGITQSPKYLFRKEGQNVTLSCEQNLNHDAMYWYRQDPGQGLRLIYYSQIVNDFQKGDIAEGYSVSREKKESFPLTVTSAQKNPTAFYLCASSMVPTRPGGYTFGSGTRLTVV.

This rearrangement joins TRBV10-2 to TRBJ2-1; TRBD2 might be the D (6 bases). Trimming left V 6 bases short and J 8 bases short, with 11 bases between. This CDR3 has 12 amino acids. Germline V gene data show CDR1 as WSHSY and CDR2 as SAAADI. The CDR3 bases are TGCGCCAGCAGGCTGACTAGAGATGAGCAGTTCTTC. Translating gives CASRLTRDEQFF.

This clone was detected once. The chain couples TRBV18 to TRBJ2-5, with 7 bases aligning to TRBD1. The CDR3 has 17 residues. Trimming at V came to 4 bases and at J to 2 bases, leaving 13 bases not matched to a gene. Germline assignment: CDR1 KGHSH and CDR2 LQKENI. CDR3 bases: TGTGCCAGCTCACTGCGGGCCCCTAGACAGGGACAAGAGACCCAGTACTTC. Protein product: CASSLRAPRQGQETQYF.

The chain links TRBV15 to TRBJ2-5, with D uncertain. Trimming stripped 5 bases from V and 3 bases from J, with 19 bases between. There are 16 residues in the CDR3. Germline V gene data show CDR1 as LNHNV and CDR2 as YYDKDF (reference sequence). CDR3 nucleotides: TGTGCCACCAGCCCCCGATTCGCCGGTCGCGAAGAGACCCAGTACTTC. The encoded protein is CATSPRFAGREETQYF.

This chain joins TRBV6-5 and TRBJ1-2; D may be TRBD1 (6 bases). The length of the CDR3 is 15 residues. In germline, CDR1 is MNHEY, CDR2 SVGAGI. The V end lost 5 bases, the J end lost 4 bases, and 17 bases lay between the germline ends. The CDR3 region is CASSRPTTGSYGYTF. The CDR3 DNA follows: TGTGCCAGCAGTCGACCAACGACAGGATCCTATGGCTACACCTTC.

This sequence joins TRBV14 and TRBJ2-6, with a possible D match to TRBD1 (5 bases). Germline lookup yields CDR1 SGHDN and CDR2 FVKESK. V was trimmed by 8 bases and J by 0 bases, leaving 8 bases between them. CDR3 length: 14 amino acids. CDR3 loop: CASSRDSGANVLTF. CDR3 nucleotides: TGTGCCAGCTCCAGGGACTCTGGGGCCAACGTCCTGACTTTC.

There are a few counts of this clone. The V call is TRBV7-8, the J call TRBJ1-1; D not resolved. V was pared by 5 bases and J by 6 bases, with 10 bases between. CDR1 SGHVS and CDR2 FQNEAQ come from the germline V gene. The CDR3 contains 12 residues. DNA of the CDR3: TGTGCCAGCAGCGCCTCGGCCGCTGAAGCTTTCTTT. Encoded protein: CASSASAAEAFF.

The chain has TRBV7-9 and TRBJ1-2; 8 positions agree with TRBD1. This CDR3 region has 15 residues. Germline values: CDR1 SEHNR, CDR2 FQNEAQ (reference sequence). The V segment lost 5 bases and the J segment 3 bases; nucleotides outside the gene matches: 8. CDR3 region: CASSPGQGLHYGYTF. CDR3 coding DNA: TGTGCCAGCAGCCCCGGACAGGGACTGCACTATGGCTACACCTTC. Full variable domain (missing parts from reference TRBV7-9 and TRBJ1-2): DTGVSQNPRHKITKRGQNVTFRCDPISEHNRLYWYRQTLGQGPEFLTYFQNEAQLEKSRLLSDRFSAERPKGSFSTLEIQRTEQGDSAMYLCASSPGQGLHYGYTFGSGTRLTVV.

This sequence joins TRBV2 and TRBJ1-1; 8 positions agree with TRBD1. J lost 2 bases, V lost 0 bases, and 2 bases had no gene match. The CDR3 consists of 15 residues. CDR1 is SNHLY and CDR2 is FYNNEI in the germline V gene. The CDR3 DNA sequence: TGTGCCAGCAGTGAAGCTCAGGGGGCTAACACTGAAGCTTTCTTT. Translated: CASSEAQGANTEAFF.

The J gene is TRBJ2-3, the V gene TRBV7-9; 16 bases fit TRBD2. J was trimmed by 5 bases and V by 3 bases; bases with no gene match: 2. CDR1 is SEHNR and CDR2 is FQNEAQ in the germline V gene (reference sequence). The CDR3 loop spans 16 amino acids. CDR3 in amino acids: CASSLGTSGRGDTQYF. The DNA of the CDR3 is TGTGCCAGCAGCTTGGGGACTAGCGGGAGGGGAGATACGCAGTATTTT.

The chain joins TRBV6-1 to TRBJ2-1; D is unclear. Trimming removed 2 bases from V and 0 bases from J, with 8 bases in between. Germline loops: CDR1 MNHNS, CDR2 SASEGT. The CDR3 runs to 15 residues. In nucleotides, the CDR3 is TGTGCCAGCAGTGAAATGAGGAACTCCTACAATGAGCAGTTCTTC. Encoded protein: CASSEMRNSYNEQFF.

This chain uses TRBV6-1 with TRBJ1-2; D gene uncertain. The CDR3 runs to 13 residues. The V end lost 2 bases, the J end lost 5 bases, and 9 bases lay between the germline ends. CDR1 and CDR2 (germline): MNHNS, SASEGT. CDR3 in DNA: TGTGCCAGCAGTGAACTCGGAGGGTATGGCTACACCTTC. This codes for CASSELGGYGYTF.

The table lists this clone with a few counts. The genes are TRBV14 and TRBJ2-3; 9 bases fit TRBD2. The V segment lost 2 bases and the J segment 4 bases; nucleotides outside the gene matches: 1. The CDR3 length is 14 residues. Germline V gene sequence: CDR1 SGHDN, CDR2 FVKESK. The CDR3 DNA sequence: TGTGCCAGCAGCCAAAAGCGGGGGGCAGATACGCAGTATTTT. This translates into CASSQKRGADTQYF. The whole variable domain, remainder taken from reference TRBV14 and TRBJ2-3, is EAGVTQFPSHSVIEKGQTVTLRCDPISGHDNLYWYRRVMGKEIKFLLHFVKESKQDESGMPNNRFLAERTGGTYSTLKVQPAELEDSGVYFCASSQKRGADTQYFGPGTRLTVL.

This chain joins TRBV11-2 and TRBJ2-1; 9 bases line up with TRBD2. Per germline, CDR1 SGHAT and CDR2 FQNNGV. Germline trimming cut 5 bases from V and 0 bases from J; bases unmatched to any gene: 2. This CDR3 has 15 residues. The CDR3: CASSLAGSSYNEQFF. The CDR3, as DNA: TGTGCCAGCAGCCTAGCGGGAAGCTCCTACAATGAGCAGTTCTTC.

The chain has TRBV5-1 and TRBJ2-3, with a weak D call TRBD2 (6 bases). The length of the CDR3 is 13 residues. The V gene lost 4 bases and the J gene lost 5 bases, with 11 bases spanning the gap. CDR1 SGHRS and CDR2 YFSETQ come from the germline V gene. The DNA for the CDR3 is TGCGCCAGCAGCCCCCCCGGGGGAGATACGCAGTATTTT. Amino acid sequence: CASSPPGGDTQYF. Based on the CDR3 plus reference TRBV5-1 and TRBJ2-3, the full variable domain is KAGVTQTPRYLIKTRGQQVTLSCSPISGHRSVSWYQQTPGQGLQFLFEYFSETQRNKGNFPGRFSGRQFSNSRSEMNVSTLELGDSALYLCASSPPGGDTQYFGPGTRLTVL.

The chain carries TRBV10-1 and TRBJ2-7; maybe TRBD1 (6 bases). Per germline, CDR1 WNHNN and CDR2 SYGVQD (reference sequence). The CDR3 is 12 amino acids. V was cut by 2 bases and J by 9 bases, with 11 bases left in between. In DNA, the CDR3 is TGCGCCAGCAGTGAGAACAGGGAAGGGCAGTACTTC. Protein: CASSENREGQYF.

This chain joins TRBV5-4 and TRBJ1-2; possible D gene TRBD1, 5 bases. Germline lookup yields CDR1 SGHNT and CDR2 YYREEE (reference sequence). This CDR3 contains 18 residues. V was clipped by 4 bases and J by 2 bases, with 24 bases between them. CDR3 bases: TGTGCCAGCAGCGAGTTGGAGGCGAACCCCTGGGGCAACTATGGCTACACCTTC. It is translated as CASSELEANPWGNYGYTF. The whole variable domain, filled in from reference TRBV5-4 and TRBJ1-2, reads ETGVTQSPTHLIKTRGQQVTLRCSSQSGHNTVSWYQQALGQGPQFIFQYYREEENGRGNFPPRFSGLQFPNYSSELNVNALELDDSALYLCASSELEANPWGNYGYTFGSGTRLTVV.

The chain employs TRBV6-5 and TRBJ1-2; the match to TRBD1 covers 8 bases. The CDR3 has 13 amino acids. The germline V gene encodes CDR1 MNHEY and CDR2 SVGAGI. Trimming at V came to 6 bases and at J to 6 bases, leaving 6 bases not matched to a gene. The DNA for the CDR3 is TGTGCCAGCAGCAGAGGACAGGGTGATGGCTACACCTTC. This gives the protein CASSRGQGDGYTF.

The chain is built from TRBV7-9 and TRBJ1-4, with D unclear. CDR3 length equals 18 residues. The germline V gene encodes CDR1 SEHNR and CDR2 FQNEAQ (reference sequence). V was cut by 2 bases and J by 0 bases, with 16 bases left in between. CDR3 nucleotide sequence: TGTGCCAGCAGCTTAAGTACCACACGAGATGCAACTAATGAAAAACTGTTTTTT. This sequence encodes CASSLSTTRDATNEKLFF.

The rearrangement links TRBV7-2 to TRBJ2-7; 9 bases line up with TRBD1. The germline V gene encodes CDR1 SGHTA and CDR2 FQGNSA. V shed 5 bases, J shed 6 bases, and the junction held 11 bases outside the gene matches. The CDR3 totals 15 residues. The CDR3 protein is CASSLSGTGLSEQYF. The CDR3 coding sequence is TGTGCCAGCAGCCTCTCCGGGACAGGGCTGAGCGAGCAGTACTTC.

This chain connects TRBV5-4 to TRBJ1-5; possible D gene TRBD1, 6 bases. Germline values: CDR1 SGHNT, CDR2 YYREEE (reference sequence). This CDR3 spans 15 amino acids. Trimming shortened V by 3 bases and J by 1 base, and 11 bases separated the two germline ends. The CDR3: CASSWGGGSNQPQHF. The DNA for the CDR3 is TGTGCCAGCAGCTGGGGAGGGGGGAGCAATCAGCCCCAGCATTTT.